This is a list of T cell receptor beta chains from one sample in a study of tumor-infiltrating lymphocytes in primary liver carcinoma. TCRdb re-derived calls from the multiplex PCR reads in MiXCR, one entry per CDR3 protein. The sample consists of about 99,000 distinct CDR3 sequences, around three quarters of them appearing once. The sequenced sample was liver tumor tissue from sampling region 5. The receptors were sampled from a woman aged 55-75 years with primary liver carcinoma and hepatitis B virus infection. Each CDR3 is given with its conserved first and last residue. A D gene is named only where the DNA matches it firmly. Clone size is shown for a subset of rows, as once, few, many or a class of expanded clone.

abundance: NA; d_gene: NA; v_gene: TRBV11-2; j_gene: TRBJ2-2; CDR3nt: TGTGCCAGCAGCTTAGGACTAGTGAGACCCGGGGAGCTGTTTTTT; CDR3aa: CASSLGLVRPGELFF
abundance: NA; d_gene: TRBD1; v_gene: TRBV6-6; j_gene: TRBJ2-7; CDR3nt: TGTGCCAGCAGTTCGAGTGGGACAGGGTCGGCCGAGCTGTACTTC; CDR3aa: CASSSSGTGSAELYF
abundance: once; d_gene: NA; v_gene: TRBV6-6; j_gene: TRBJ1-6; CDR3nt: TGTGCCAGGAGTCCGACTGGTTCACCCCTCCACTTT; CDR3aa: CARSPTGSPLHF
abundance: many; d_gene: NA; v_gene: TRBV10-3; j_gene: TRBJ2-3; CDR3nt: TGTGCCATCGCGGGGGCAGGGGGTATCACAGATACGCAGTATTTT; CDR3aa: CAIAGAGGITDTQYF
abundance: NA; d_gene: NA; v_gene: TRBV4-1; j_gene: TRBJ2-3; CDR3nt: TGTGCCAGCAGCCAAGACGGACGGGCCGGCACAGATACGCAGTATTTT; CDR3aa: CASSQDGRAGTDTQYF
abundance: once; d_gene: TRBD2; v_gene: TRBV19; j_gene: TRBJ2-1; CDR3nt: TGTGCCAGTAATCTACTAGCGGAAGATATCAATGAGCAGTTCTTC; CDR3aa: CASNLLAEDINEQFF
abundance: NA; d_gene: TRBD1; v_gene: TRBV6-2/TRBV6-3; j_gene: TRBJ2-6; CDR3nt: TGTGCCAGCAATGGACAGGGTGGGGCCAACGTCCTGATCTTC; CDR3aa: CASNGQGGANVLIF
abundance: many; d_gene: NA; v_gene: TRBV6-6; j_gene: TRBJ1-1; CDR3nt: TGTGCCAGCAGCGATACCCAGTACACTGAAGCTTTCTTT; CDR3aa: CASSDTQYTEAFF
abundance: NA; d_gene: NA; v_gene: TRBV7-9; j_gene: TRBJ2-7; CDR3nt: TGTGCCAGCAGTCAGGGGGGGGGTTCTTCCTACGAGCAGTACTTC; CDR3aa: CASSQGGGSSYEQYF
abundance: NA; d_gene: TRBD2; v_gene: TRBV29-1; j_gene: TRBJ2-1; CDR3nt: TGCAACGCCGAGTCCGGGACTAGCGCCAATGAGCAGTTCTTC; CDR3aa: CNAESGTSANEQFF
abundance: few; d_gene: NA; v_gene: TRBV20-1; j_gene: TRBJ1-3; CDR3nt: TGCAGTGCTAGAGATCAACGGGCCGGAAACACCATATATTTT; CDR3aa: CSARDQRAGNTIYF
abundance: NA; d_gene: NA; v_gene: TRBV7-8; j_gene: TRBJ2-3; CDR3nt: TGTATCAGCAGCCGCGACTTGGGCGGCACAGATACGCAGTATTTT; CDR3aa: CISSRDLGGTDTQYF
abundance: NA; d_gene: NA; v_gene: TRBV6-2/TRBV6-3; j_gene: TRBJ1-5; CDR3nt: TGTGCCAGCAGTTACTCGAATCACATACGGGGAAGTCAGCCCCAGCATTTT; CDR3aa: CASSYSNHIRGSQPQHF
abundance: NA; d_gene: NA; v_gene: TRBV28; j_gene: TRBJ1-2; CDR3nt: TGTGCCAGCAGTTCGATCAATCCCGTAACTAACTATGGCTACACCTTC; CDR3aa: CASSSINPVTNYGYTF
abundance: once; d_gene: NA; v_gene: TRBV11-1; j_gene: TRBJ2-2; CDR3nt: TGTGCCAGCGGGAACGCCGGTAAAAAAGACTCCACCGGGGAGCTGTTTTTT; CDR3aa: CASGNAGKKDSTGELFF
abundance: many; d_gene: NA; v_gene: TRBV12-3/TRBV12-4; j_gene: TRBJ1-1; CDR3nt: TGTGCCAGCAGTCTAACCCAAGACCTTGAAGCTTTCTTT; CDR3aa: CASSLTQDLEAFF
abundance: NA; d_gene: TRBD1; v_gene: TRBV6-5; j_gene: TRBJ2-7; CDR3nt: TGTGCCAGCTCCCGGGACAGGACCTACGAGCAGTACTTC; CDR3aa: CASSRDRTYEQYF
abundance: NA; d_gene: NA; v_gene: TRBV6-1; j_gene: TRBJ2-2; CDR3nt: TGTGCCAGCGGCGCAGGGTACACCGGGGAGCTGTTTTTC; CDR3aa: CASGAGYTGELFF
abundance: NA; d_gene: NA; v_gene: TRBV10-3; j_gene: TRBJ1-6; CDR3nt: TGTGCCATCAGTGAGTCCAACACAGGGTCGGGCTCGCCCATCAACTTT; CDR3aa: CAISESNTGSGSPINF
abundance: many; d_gene: NA; v_gene: TRBV25-1; j_gene: TRBJ2-7; CDR3nt: TGTGCCAGCAGTGAACTCCACCCCGCTAGGAGCGAGCAGTACTTC; CDR3aa: CASSELHPARSEQYF
abundance: many; d_gene: TRBD1; v_gene: TRBV2; j_gene: TRBJ1-5; CDR3nt: TGTGCCAGCAGCTGGACAGGGACTAATGGTCAGCCCCAGCATTTT; CDR3aa: CASSWTGTNGQPQHF
abundance: NA; d_gene: TRBD1; v_gene: TRBV11-3; j_gene: TRBJ2-7; CDR3nt: TGTGCCAGCAGCTTAGGGAGAGGGGGCTCCCTCAAGCTGTACTTC; CDR3aa: CASSLGRGGSLKLYF
abundance: NA; d_gene: NA; v_gene: TRBV28; j_gene: TRBJ2-5; CDR3nt: TGTGCCAGCAATTTCTCCGGAGAACCGACTCAGTACTTC; CDR3aa: CASNFSGEPTQYF
abundance: many; d_gene: NA; v_gene: TRBV4-2; j_gene: TRBJ2-1; CDR3nt: TGTGCCAGCAGCCAAGATCTAAAAAAGACCCCCCAGTTCTTC; CDR3aa: CASSQDLKKTPQFF
abundance: medium-sized; d_gene: NA; v_gene: TRBV6-5; j_gene: TRBJ1-1; CDR3nt: TGTGCCAGCAGCCGGGACATCAACACTGAAGCTTTCTTT; CDR3aa: CASSRDINTEAFF
abundance: NA; d_gene: TRBD1; v_gene: TRBV4-2; j_gene: TRBJ2-5; CDR3nt: TGTGCCAGCAACCAAGGAAACTTAGGGGGCTCGATCCTAAGCCAAGAGACCCAATACTTC; CDR3aa: CASNQGNLGGSILSQETQYF
abundance: many; d_gene: NA; v_gene: TRBV4-1; j_gene: TRBJ2-1; CDR3nt: TGCGCCAGCAGCCAAGATTATGGCAGTTACAATGAGCAGTTCTTC; CDR3aa: CASSQDYGSYNEQFF
abundance: once; d_gene: NA; v_gene: TRBV5-4; j_gene: TRBJ1-2; CDR3nt: TGTGCCAGGAGCATGGCTCCACGCGGGACTGGATATGGCTACACCTTC; CDR3aa: CARSMAPRGTGYGYTF
abundance: NA; d_gene: NA; v_gene: TRBV11-1; j_gene: TRBJ2-5; CDR3nt: TGTGCCAGCAGCGAGGGATCGGGGGTGACCCAGTACTTC; CDR3aa: CASSEGSGVTQYF
abundance: NA; d_gene: NA; v_gene: TRBV11-2; j_gene: TRBJ2-1; CDR3nt: TGTGCCAGAAGCTTAGAACGGACGAACAACGAGCAATTCTTC; CDR3aa: CARSLERTNNEQFF
abundance: many; d_gene: TRBD1; v_gene: TRBV30; j_gene: TRBJ1-5; CDR3nt: TGTGCCTGGAGCGGGACAGCCCACGGCGGCAATCAGCCCCAGCATTTT; CDR3aa: CAWSGTAHGGNQPQHF
abundance: NA; d_gene: NA; v_gene: TRBV12-3/TRBV12-4; j_gene: TRBJ2-2; CDR3nt: TGTGCCAGCAGTTTAACCGCGAACACCGAGGAGCTGTTATTT; CDR3aa: CASSLTANTEELLF
abundance: NA; d_gene: NA; v_gene: TRBV29-1; j_gene: TRBJ1-2; CDR3nt: TGCAGCGTTGAAGAAGGGGAGTGGTATGGTTACACCTTC; CDR3aa: CSVEEGEWYGYTF
abundance: many; d_gene: TRBD1; v_gene: TRBV6-6; j_gene: TRBJ1-1; CDR3nt: TGTGCCAGCAGTCACGTCCGGACAGGGTTGAACACTGAAGCTTTCTTT; CDR3aa: CASSHVRTGLNTEAFF
abundance: NA; d_gene: NA; v_gene: TRBV5-1; j_gene: TRBJ2-7; CDR3nt: TGCGCCAGCAGCTCGTCCCGCCCGGAACAGACTTACGAGCAGTACTTC; CDR3aa: CASSSSRPEQTYEQYF
abundance: many; d_gene: NA; v_gene: TRBV21-1; j_gene: TRBJ1-5; CDR3nt: TGTGCCAGCTCCCTACCGGGACTTTCCGTGAGGCCCCAGCATTTT; CDR3aa: CASSLPGLSVRPQHF
abundance: many; d_gene: TRBD1; v_gene: TRBV4-2; j_gene: TRBJ1-2; CDR3nt: TGTGCCAGCAGCCAAGGGGGACAGGAGAACTATGGCTACACCTTC; CDR3aa: CASSQGGQENYGYTF
abundance: NA; d_gene: NA; v_gene: TRBV11-2; j_gene: TRBJ2-2; CDR3nt: TGTGCCAGTAGCTTTTATAGATCCGCCGGGGAGCCGTTTTTT; CDR3aa: CASSFYRSAGEPFF
abundance: NA; d_gene: TRBD2; v_gene: TRBV12-3/TRBV12-4; j_gene: TRBJ2-5; CDR3nt: TGTGCTAGCAGTTCCAGACTAGCGGGAGGCCGAGAGACCCAGCACTTC; CDR3aa: CASSSRLAGGRETQHF
abundance: NA; d_gene: TRBD1; v_gene: TRBV28; j_gene: TRBJ2-7; CDR3nt: TGTGCCAGCAGTGAGCCGGGACAGGGGGGCTACGAGCAGTACTTC; CDR3aa: CASSEPGQGGYEQYF
abundance: few; d_gene: NA; v_gene: TRBV18; j_gene: TRBJ2-6; CDR3nt: TGTGCCAGCTCACCGGTAGGACAGCGGGCCTCTGGGGCCAACGTCCTGACTTTC; CDR3aa: CASSPVGQRASGANVLTF